A single sample gave rise to the 32 T cell receptor beta chains below, sequenced in a study of T-cell reconstitution after alpha-beta-depleted transplantation in children. Preparation of the TCRbeta library used unique molecular identifiers. Each CDR3 protein is one row after TCRdb ran MiXCR on the PCR reads. Here the sample spans roughly 610,000 distinct CDR3 sequences, roughly a tenth being singletons. This material consisted of PBMCs from the stem cell graft donor, taken from the stem cell graft. The receptors stem from a human donor who donated a stem cell graft to a child with acute myeloid leukemia.

This clonotype has only a few counts. The chain uses TRBV29-1 and TRBJ2-1; D is ambiguous. The V gene's germline CDR1 is SQVTM and CDR2 ANQGSEA. Deletions cut 7 bases from V and 15 bases from J, with 19 bases between. The CDR3 sequence is 11 residues long. CDR3 loop: CSASYNGVAFF. The CDR3 region has the DNA TGCAGCGCGTCTTATAATGGCGTAGCGTTCTTC.

This clonotype was observed once. V and J are TRBV6-2 or TRBV6-3 and TRBJ2-7; D is unclear. The V gene lost 0 bases and the J gene lost 7 bases, with 7 bases spanning the gap. The CDR3 totals 12 residues. The V gene's germline CDR1 is MNHEY and CDR2 SVGEGT. The CDR3 region has the DNA TGTGCCAGCAGTTACTCTGAAGTGGAGCAGTACTTC. Its translation: CASSYSEVEQYF.

The CDR3 region is CASSRTGTGPDNEQFF. In DNA form, the CDR3 reads TGTGCCAGCAGCCGGACCGGGACAGGGCCGGACAATGAGCAGTTCTTC. The V call is TRBV7-2, the J call TRBJ2-1, with 9 bases lining up with TRBD1. Germline V gene sequence: CDR1 SGHTA, CDR2 FQGNSA. The CDR3 is made up of 16 amino acids. V lost 5 bases and J lost 5; bases outside the gene matches: 10.

This clonotype has only a few counts. The rearrangement links TRBV3-1 to TRBJ2-2; D is tentatively TRBD1 or TRBD2 (5 bases each). The V gene lost 2 bases and the J gene lost 4 bases, with 11 bases spanning the gap. Germline CDR1 and CDR2: LGHDT and YNNKEL (reference sequence). There are 15 residues in the CDR3. The CDR3 DNA sequence: TGTGCCAGCAGCCAACAGGGAGTTAGCACCGGGGAGCTGTTTTTT. It is translated as CASSQQGVSTGELFF.

This clonotype was observed many times. The rearrangement links TRBV7-2 to TRBJ2-7, with 7 nucleotides matching TRBD2. The germline gives CDR1 SGHTA, CDR2 FQGNSA. Trimming at V came to 5 bases and at J to 2 bases, leaving 12 bases not matched to a gene. There are 16 residues in the CDR3. The CDR3 loop reads CASSPSAGVPPYEQYF. The CDR3 DNA reads as TGTGCCAGCAGCCCAAGCGCGGGGGTCCCTCCCTACGAGCAGTACTTC.

This clonotype has ten or more counts. V usage is TRBV6-5 and J usage is TRBJ2-1; D perhaps matches TRBD2 (5 bases). Trimming left V 6 bases short and J 10 bases short, with 22 bases between. From germline, CDR1 is MNHEY and CDR2 SVGAGI. The CDR3 covers 15 residues. Here the CDR3 reads CASRGMTIGDYEQFF. CDR3 coding DNA: TGTGCCAGCAGGGGGATGACTATAGGCGATTACGAGCAGTTCTTC.

This clonotype has only a few counts. The genes are TRBV6-2 or TRBV6-3 and TRBJ2-2; 7 nucleotides align to TRBD1. This CDR3 has 14 residues. V dropped 7 bases and J dropped 4; count of bases not matched to a gene: 6. Germline CDR1 reads MNHEY; CDR2 reads SVGEGT. In nucleotides, the CDR3 is TGTGCCAGCACCATGACAGGGTTCACCGGGGAGCTGTTTTTT. It specifies CASTMTGFTGELFF.

This clonotype turned up a few times. V is TRBV7-8 and J is TRBJ1-1, with D perhaps matching TRBD1 (5 bases). This CDR3 has 15 amino acids. Deletions cut 1 base from V and 3 bases from J, with 12 bases between. Looked up from germline, CDR1 is SGHVS and CDR2 is FQNEAQ. In nucleotides, the CDR3 is TGTGCCAGCAGCTTAGAAAAGGGGACGTACACTGAAGCTTTCTTT. Encoded protein: CASSLEKGTYTEAFF.

The chain recombines TRBV7-6 with TRBJ2-7; 7 positions match TRBD1. The CDR3 consists of 17 residues. CDR1 and CDR2 from the germline V gene are SGHVS and FNYEAQ. Germline trimming cut 5 bases from V and 0 bases from J; bases unmatched to any gene: 13. CDR3 sequence reads: CASSRSGTDPSSYEQYF. The CDR3 DNA reads TGTGCCAGCAGCCGATCCGGGACAGATCCAAGCTCCTACGAGCAGTACTTC.

The chain joins TRBV7-9 to TRBJ2-7; 12 positions agree with TRBD2. J gave up 6 bases and V 5 bases, and 20 bases lay outside the gene matches. This CDR3 region has 19 residues. Germline-derived CDR1 and CDR2 are SEHNR and FQNEAQ (reference sequence). The CDR3 spells CASSPLKGRTSGKGVEQYF. The CDR3 DNA reads TGTGCCAGCAGCCCTTTGAAAGGGCGGACTAGCGGGAAGGGTGTCGAGCAGTACTTC.

V gene TRBV20-1 combines with J gene TRBJ1-4; 8 nucleotides line up with TRBD1. The V segment lost 3 bases and the J segment 7 bases; nucleotides outside the gene matches: 10. The length of the CDR3 is 15 residues. In germline, CDR1 is DFQATT, CDR2 SNEGSKA (reference sequence). CDR3 DNA sequence: TGCAGTGCTAGTCTCCGGACAGGGAGCCTTGAAAAACTGTTTTTT. It specifies CSASLRTGSLEKLFF.

In the case of this clonotype: One end of the junction is discordant with germline, which a read error may explain. The chain recombines TRBV7-9 with TRBJ2-5; D ambiguous. This CDR3 is built from 13 residues. CDR1 is SEHNR, CDR2 FQNEAQ, per germline (reference sequence). The CDR3: CASSLVSLGTQYF. DNA for the CDR3: TGTGCCAGCAGTTTAGTCAGCCTCGGGACCCAGTACTTC.

The V call is TRBV5-1, the J call TRBJ2-4; D may be TRBD2 (5 bases). This CDR3 has 14 amino acids. Trimming pared 1 base from V and 1 base from J, leaving 6 bases between. CDR1 and CDR2 from the germline V gene are SGHRS and YFSETQ. CDR3 residues: CASSLREAKNIQYF. For the CDR3, the DNA is TGCGCCAGCAGCTTGAGGGAGGCCAAAAACATTCAGTACTTC.

This clonotype was found many times. The V and J genes are TRBV29-1 and TRBJ2-7; D is uncertain. Germline V CDR1 and CDR2: SQVTM, ANQGSEA. This CDR3 has 13 amino acids. Trimming removed 1 base from V and 6 bases from J, with 13 bases in between. For the CDR3, the DNA is TGCAGCGTTGAAGGTCCCCTATGGGGCGAGCAGTACTTC. This translates into CSVEGPLWGEQYF.

V and J are TRBV12-3 or TRBV12-4 and TRBJ2-1; either TRBD1 or TRBD2 may fit D (5 bases each). CDR3 length: 16 residues. The ends were cut back, 5 bases at V and 5 bases at J, with 19 bases in the middle. The CDR3, as DNA: TGTGCCAGCAGTCAGAGACAGTCCGGGGCACACAATGAGCAGTTCTTC. This translates into CASSQRQSGAHNEQFF.

Comments on this clonotype: This sequence may be a read error, since a much larger clone differs from it by one base. The chain is built from TRBV29-1 and TRBJ1-4; 9 positions match TRBD1. CDR3 length: 14 amino acids. Germline assignment: CDR1 SQVTM and CDR2 ANQGSEA. Here the CDR3 reads CSVEGTGTIGKLIF. DNA of the CDR3: TGCAGCGTTGAGGGGACAGGGACGATAGGAAAACTGATTTTT. Supplemented by reference TRBV29-1 and TRBJ1-4, the full variable domain reads SAVISQKPSRDICQRGTSLTIQCQVDSQVTMMFWYRQQPGQSLTLIATANQGSEATYESGFVIDKFPISRPNLTFSTLTVSNMSPEDSSIYLCSVEGTGTIGKLIFGSGTQLSVL.

The gene calls are TRBV12-3 or TRBV12-4 and TRBJ2-1, with TRBD2 matching over 10 bases. V dropped 4 bases and J dropped 8; count of bases not matched to a gene: 8. This CDR3 contains 15 residues. Here the CDR3 DNA reads TGTGCCAGCAGTTGGTGGCTAGCGGGAGAGGATGAGCAGTTCTTC. Translating it yields CASSWWLAGEDEQFF.

This clonotype was seen many times. This sequence joins TRBV27 and TRBJ1-6, with D maybe TRBD1 (6 bases). This CDR3 is built from 15 residues. Germline-derived CDR1 and CDR2 are MNHEY and SMNVEV (reference sequence). V lost 2 bases and J lost 7, with 12 bases in between. Here the CDR3 DNA reads TGTGCCAGCAGTTTAAGGATGCAGGGGAATTCACCCCTCCACTTT. Its protein is CASSLRMQGNSPLHF.

This chain links TRBV20-1 with TRBJ2-5; unclear D gene. CDR1 is DFQATT, CDR2 SNEGSKA, per germline (reference sequence). The CDR3 is made up of 13 amino acids. CDR3: CRPSVAGKETQYF. CDR3 sequence (DNA): TGCAGGCCTTCCGTAGCCGGAAAAGAGACCCAGTACTTC.

This clonotype was counted at least ten times. The chain has TRBV12-3 or TRBV12-4 and TRBJ2-1; a weak D match, TRBD2 (6 bases). Trimming cost V 6 bases and J 4 bases, with 16 bases left between them. This CDR3 region has 15 residues. The chain's CDR3 is CASSPPSGPYNEQFF. The CDR3 DNA is TGTGCCAGCAGCCCCCCAAGCGGGCCATACAATGAGCAGTTCTTC.

The chain joins TRBV20-1 to TRBJ1-2; 7 bases agree with TRBD1. This CDR3 contains 13 residues. Germline V gene data show CDR1 as DFQATT and CDR2 as SNEGSKA (reference sequence). V was pared by 5 bases and J by 9 bases, with 12 bases of the junction left unmatched. The CDR3: CSALTQGQRSYTF. CDR3 bases: TGCAGTGCTTTAACACAGGGGCAAAGGAGCTACACCTTC.

The sample holds many counts of this clonotype. The chain recombines TRBV15 with TRBJ2-7; D gene unclear. The CDR3 runs 14 residues. CDR1 is LNHNV and CDR2 is YYDKDF in the germline V gene (reference sequence). Trimming stripped 0 bases from V and 3 bases from J, with 9 bases between. CDR3 coding DNA: TGTGCCACCAGCAGAGAAGGCAGGTACTACGAGCAGTACTTC. The encoded protein is CATSREGRYYEQYF.

At least ten counts were recorded for this clonotype. The rearrangement links TRBV7-9 to TRBJ2-7, with D tentatively TRBD2 (5 bases). The CDR3 consists of 15 residues. Per germline, CDR1 SEHNR and CDR2 FQNEAQ (reference sequence). V gave up 1 base and J gave up 4 bases, with 14 bases separating them. CDR3: CASSLGGGSMYEQYF. CDR3 bases: TGTGCCAGCAGCTTAGGAGGTGGGAGCATGTACGAGCAGTACTTC. Full variable domain (missing parts from reference TRBV7-9 and TRBJ2-7): DTGVSQNPRHKITKRGQNVTFRCDPISEHNRLYWYRQTLGQGPEFLTYFQNEAQLEKSRLLSDRFSAERPKGSFSTLEIQRTEQGDSAMYLCASSLGGGSMYEQYFGPGTRLTVT.

This clonotype was picked up many times. The chain joins TRBV7-3 to TRBJ2-1; TRBD2 matches at 10 bases. From germline, CDR1 is SGHTA and CDR2 FQGTGA. This CDR3 has 18 residues. The V gene end was trimmed by 4 bases and the J gene end by 6 bases; junction bases not matched to a gene: 15. CDR3 in amino acids: CASSSRSASGSVANEQFF. CDR3 in DNA: TGTGCCAGCAGCTCCAGGTCGGCTAGCGGGAGCGTGGCCAATGAGCAGTTCTTC.

This clonotype was counted at least ten times. The DNA of the CDR3 is TGTGCCAGCAGCTTAAGGGGGCCCGGGGAGCTGTTTTTT. Translated, it gives CASSLRGPGELFF. This chain connects TRBV7-3 to TRBJ2-2, with D possibly matching TRBD1 (6 bases). The CDR3 consists of 13 residues. Trimming stripped 1 base from V and 6 bases from J, with 6 bases between. Germline CDR1 SGHTA, CDR2 FQGTGA.

This clonotype was recorded at least ten times. The chain is built from TRBV7-2 and TRBJ2-1, with 11 bases identical to TRBD2. The CDR3 spans 15 residues. Germline values: CDR1 SGHTA, CDR2 FQGNSA. J lost 5 bases, V lost 6 bases, and 6 bases had no gene match. The CDR3 coding sequence is TGTGCCAGCAGGCTAGCGGGAGGCGGGCACAATGAGCAGTTCTTC. Its protein product is CASRLAGGGHNEQFF.

The table lists this clonotype with a few counts. V is TRBV6-2 or TRBV6-3 and J is TRBJ1-1, with no clear D. This CDR3 is 13 amino acids long. Trimming took 3 bases from V and 5 from J, leaving 10 bases between them. Germline CDR1 is MNHEY and CDR2 is SVGEGT. CDR3 coding DNA: TGTGCCAGCAGTTATGTGGGAGGGACTGAAGCTTTCTTT. Residues: CASSYVGGTEAFF.

In this sample, this clonotype turned up a few times. The CDR3 sequence is CSAGRVLSYNEQFF. The CDR3 coding sequence is TGCAGCGCTGGCCGCGTATTGTCATACAATGAGCAGTTCTTC. V usage is TRBV29-1 and J usage is TRBJ2-1; D is undetermined. With 7 bases removed from V and 4 bases from J, the gap between germline ends came to 17 bases. Germline loops: CDR1 SQVTM, CDR2 ANQGSEA. This CDR3 contains 14 residues.

This sequence joins TRBV28 and TRBJ2-7, with 7 positions matching TRBD1. Germline V gives CDR1 MDHEN, CDR2 SYDVKM. The CDR3 runs 13 residues. V was pared by 8 bases and J by 5 bases, with 9 bases of the junction left unmatched. The CDR3 bases are TGTGCCAGCCTACCAGACAGGGTCAACGAGCAGTACTTC. Translating gives CASLPDRVNEQYF.

The chain uses TRBV27 and TRBJ2-7; 8 bases are a match to TRBD2. Looked up from germline, CDR1 is MNHEY and CDR2 is SMNVEV (reference sequence). The CDR3 runs to 14 residues. Unmatched junction bases numbered 5, after V lost 5 bases and J lost 2 bases. Here the CDR3 DNA reads TGTGCCAGCAGTCCGCGGGAGGACCCCTACGAGCAGTACTTC. It translates to CASSPREDPYEQYF.

V is TRBV18 and J is TRBJ1-2; 7 bases are shared with TRBD1. V lost 0 bases to trimming and J lost 2 bases; unmatched junction nucleotides: 3. Germline CDR1 and CDR2: KGHSH and LQKENI. CDR3 length: 15 residues. CDR3 loop: CASSPPGQMNYGYTF. The CDR3 DNA follows: TGTGCCAGCTCACCACCGGGACAGATGAACTATGGCTACACCTTC.

The chain carries TRBV3-1 and TRBJ2-1, with D unclear. Looked up from germline, CDR1 is LGHDT and CDR2 is YNNKEL (reference sequence). CDR3 length: 16 residues. V lost 4 bases and J 0 bases, leaving 13 bases between the germline ends. The CDR3 DNA reads as TGTGCCAGCAGCCCCTCCGGCGCCCGCTCCTACAATGAGCAGTTCTTC. It translates to CASSPSGARSYNEQFF.